What follows is one TCR beta chain and its context. The data belong to a study of T cell responses to AZD1222 COVID-19 vaccine. Background on the study: Pooled in the analysis were second doses at about 4 or about 12 weeks.

CDR1 is SGHAT and CDR2 is FQNNGV in the germline V gene. Trimming took off 4 bases at V and 0 bases at J, with 16 bases between the two ends. The CDR3 spans 16 residues. Produced via immunoSEQ multiplex PCR; TCRdb's table is partial and in-frame only. The table shows roughly 150,000 clones, with 85% to 95% occurring only once. The source material was peripheral blood, sampled on day 0 of AZD1222 vaccination. This sequence originates from an adult in good health. V usage is TRBV11-2 and J usage is TRBJ2-7, with a weak D call TRBD1 (6 bases). CDR3 sequence reads: CASSSYRDTSSYEQYF. Written as DNA, the CDR3 is TGTGCCAGCAGCTCCTACCGGGACACGAGCTCCTACGAGCAGTACTTC.